This T cell receptor beta chain was identified in a study of T cell responses to AZD1222 COVID-19 vaccine. Sequenced by immunoSEQ multiplex PCR; TCRdb stores in-frame clones only, minus some. Of around 130,000 clones listed, 88% were seen once; the top ten hold about 19%. J gave up 3 bases and V 5 bases, and 6 bases lay outside the gene matches. The CDR3 totals 13 residues. Germline V gene data show CDR1 as SQVTM and CDR2 as ANQGSEA. The rearrangement links TRBV29-1 to TRBJ2-7; 8 bases agree with TRBD1. This clonotype originated in an adult in good health. Source: peripheral blood, taken on day 0 of MenACWY control vaccination. CDR3 nucleotides: TGCAGCGTTAAGACAGGGGTCAACTACGAGCAGTACTTC. Its protein is CSVKTGVNYEQYF.